These 20 T cell receptor beta chains originate from one sample sequenced in a study of PD-L1 blockade in urothelial cancer. Time point in this sample: peripheral blood 6 weeks after treatment start. Repertoires were generated with immunoSEQ multiplex PCR, while TCRdb's copy carries only in-frame clones and drops some. Of tens of thousands of clones in the sample, around nine tenths were seen once. The sequencing here drew on PBMCs, taken around atezolizumab (anti-PD-L1) treatment. Receptors were obtained from a man between 60 and 75 years old with urothelial cancer.

V gene TRBV6-1 combines with J gene TRBJ2-7; TRBD1 agrees at 7 bases. Trimming cost V 0 bases and J 3 bases; bases outside gene matches: 5. CDR1 is MNHNS, CDR2 SASEGT, per germline. The CDR3 totals 15 residues. The CDR3 DNA is TGTGCCAGCAGTGAAGCGCCAGGGGGAGTCTACGAGCAGTACTTC. Its translation is CASSEAPGGVYEQYF.

The rearrangement links TRBV5-1 to TRBJ2-1, with D perhaps matching TRBD1 (6 bases). Germline CDR1 SGHRS, CDR2 YFSETQ. The CDR3 sequence is 13 residues long. The ends were cut back, 1 base at V and 7 bases at J, with 9 bases in the middle. CDR3 protein: CASSLLRGNEQFF. CDR3 bases: TGCGCCAGCAGCTTGTTGAGGGGGAATGAGCAGTTCTTC. Full variable domain (missing parts from reference TRBV5-1 and TRBJ2-1): KAGVTQTPRYLIKTRGQQVTLSCSPISGHRSVSWYQQTPGQGLQFLFEYFSETQRNKGNFPGRFSGRQFSNSRSEMNVSTLELGDSALYLCASSLLRGNEQFFGPGTRLTVL.

The chain recombines TRBV30 with TRBJ2-7, with D perhaps TRBD2 (6 bases). CDR1 and CDR2 from the germline V gene are GTSNPN and SVGIG (reference sequence). V gave up 0 bases and J gave up 5 bases, with 17 bases separating them. The CDR3 has 15 residues. This chain's CDR3 is CAWSVSGTTSDEQYF. CDR3 in DNA: TGTGCCTGGAGTGTATCCGGGACGACTAGTGACGAGCAGTACTTC.

CDR3 in amino acids: CASSVQGYGYTF. The CDR3 bases are TGTGCCAGCAGTGTACAGGGTTATGGCTACACCTTC. V gene TRBV6-5 combines with J gene TRBJ1-2, with TRBD1 as a possible D gene (6 bases). Trimming cost V 5 bases and J 5 bases, with 9 bases left between them. Germline CDR1 and CDR2: MNHEY and SVGAGI. This CDR3 has 12 residues.

This clone was counted only a few times. The rearrangement uses TRBV19 and TRBJ2-1; D unresolved. Trimming pared 3 bases from V and 10 bases from J, leaving 10 bases between. CDR3 size: 12 residues. CDR1 and CDR2 (germline): LNHDA, SQIVND (reference sequence). CDR3: CASSISETEQFF. CDR3 in DNA: TGTGCCAGTAGTATCAGCGAGACCGAGCAGTTCTTC.

J is TRBJ2-1 and V is TRBV28, with D possibly being TRBD2 (6 bases). This CDR3 contains 14 residues. Per the germline V gene, CDR1 is MDHEN and CDR2 is SYDVKM. Trimming took off 3 bases at V and 3 bases at J, with 9 bases between the two ends. The DNA for the CDR3 is TGTGCCAGCAGTTTTTCGCGGGGCTACAATGAGCAGTTCTTC. It specifies CASSFSRGYNEQFF. Together with reference TRBV28 and TRBJ2-1, the CDR3 gives the full variable domain: DVKVTQSSRYLVKRTGEKVFLECVQDMDHENMFWYRQDPGLGLRLIYFSYDVKMKEKGDIPEGYSVSREKKERFSLILESASTNQTSMYLCASSFSRGYNEQFFGPGTRLTVL.

The CDR3 DNA reads TGTGCCAGCAGTTACACGGGACAGGGGCTAGATACGCAGTATTTT. Amino acids: CASSYTGQGLDTQYF. The chain is built from TRBV6-5 and TRBJ2-3, with 10 bases that match TRBD1. J gave up 5 bases and V 2 bases, and 4 bases lay outside the gene matches. Germline CDR1 reads MNHEY; CDR2 reads SVGAGI. CDR3 length: 15 residues.

The chain carries TRBV9 and TRBJ2-2; 7 bases map to TRBD2. Germline V gene sequence: CDR1 SGDLS, CDR2 YYNGEE. V lost 4 bases, J lost 2 bases, and 8 bases stayed unmatched. This CDR3 is built from 16 residues. The CDR3 DNA sequence: TGTGCCAGCAGCCCCCGACTAGCCGTAAACACCGGGGAGCTGTTTTTT. It encodes CASSPRLAVNTGELFF.

The rearrangement uses TRBV7-8 and TRBJ1-2; TRBD1 might be the D (5 bases). With 5 bases removed from V and 0 bases from J, the gap between germline ends came to 13 bases. The CDR3 runs 15 residues. CDR1 and CDR2 from the germline V gene are SGHVS and FQNEAQ. CDR3 region: CASSERQFSNYGYTF. CDR3 nucleotides: TGTGCCAGCAGCGAGAGACAGTTTTCTAACTATGGCTACACCTTC.

V usage is TRBV28 and J usage is TRBJ1-1; D remains ambiguous. Germline CDR1 and CDR2: MDHEN and SYDVKM. This CDR3 region has 12 residues. V lost 1 base and J 8 bases, leaving 8 bases between the germline ends. The CDR3 reads CASSLFGREAFF. The CDR3 DNA reads as TGTGCCAGCAGTTTATTCGGCAGGGAAGCTTTCTTT. The entire variable domain, with the rest obtained from reference TRBV28 and TRBJ1-1, is as follows: DVKVTQSSRYLVKRTGEKVFLECVQDMDHENMFWYRQDPGLGLRLIYFSYDVKMKEKGDIPEGYSVSREKKERFSLILESASTNQTSMYLCASSLFGREAFFGQGTRLTVV.

The chain has TRBV5-1 and TRBJ2-7; TRBD1 aligns across 10 bases. The germline gives CDR1 SGHRS, CDR2 YFSETQ. The CDR3 spans 15 residues. The J segment lost 5 bases and the V segment lost 0 bases, leaving 5 bases of the junction unmatched. CDR3 in amino acids: CASSLEGTGVHEQYF. In DNA form, the CDR3 reads TGCGCCAGCAGCTTGGAGGGGACAGGGGTCCACGAGCAGTACTTC.

The chain links TRBV5-1 to TRBJ1-1; TRBD1 aligns across 8 bases. Germline V lookup: CDR1 SGHRS, CDR2 YFSETQ. J gave up 0 bases and V 4 bases, and 5 bases lay outside the gene matches. This CDR3 is 15 amino acids long. CDR3 coding DNA: TGCGCCAGCAGCCCGGGGGACAGGATGAACACTGAAGCTTTCTTT. It yields the protein CASSPGDRMNTEAFF.

The chain uses TRBV6-6 and TRBJ2-5, with D maybe TRBD2 (5 bases). The CDR3 is 13 residues long. The germline CDR1 and CDR2 sequences are MNHNY and SVGAGI (reference sequence). V lost 6 bases to trimming and J lost 2 bases, with 10 bases between them. The CDR3 region is CASRYSGQETQYF. In DNA form, the CDR3 reads TGTGCCAGCAGGTATTCGGGGCAAGAGACCCAGTACTTC.

V usage is TRBV7-8 and J usage is TRBJ1-1; D is unclear. The CDR3 length is 13 residues. V lost 6 bases to trimming and J lost 3 bases, with 11 bases between them. Germline CDR1 and CDR2: SGHVS and FQNEAQ. This chain's CDR3 is CASSASRDTEAFF. The CDR3 DNA is TGTGCCAGCAGTGCCTCTCGGGACACTGAAGCTTTCTTT.

The chain links TRBV27 to TRBJ1-1; D is undetermined. There are 14 residues in the CDR3. Germline loops: CDR1 MNHEY, CDR2 SMNVEV (reference sequence). The V end was cut by 1 base, the J end by 1 base, with 7 bases between. The CDR3 bases are TGTGCCAGCAGTTTATATTCAGGGAACACTGAAGCTTTCTTT. Translation: CASSLYSGNTEAFF.

This clone has only one observation. The CDR3 region is CASSVERFQTWGQFF. In nucleotides, the CDR3 is TGTGCCAGCAGTGTCGAGCGGTTTCAAACGTGGGGGCAGTTCTTC. This chain joins TRBV6-1 and TRBJ2-1; a possible D gene is TRBD2 (5 bases). V dropped 4 bases and J dropped 12 bases, with 22 bases sitting between them. CDR1 and CDR2 from the germline V gene are MNHNS and SASEGT. CDR3 length equals 15 residues.

This chain joins TRBV6-6 and TRBJ2-1; maybe TRBD2 (5 bases). V lost 6 bases, J lost 9 bases, and 12 bases lay in between. This CDR3 comprises 12 residues. CDR1 and CDR2 from the germline V gene are MNHNY and SVGAGI (reference sequence). CDR3 DNA: TGTGCCAGCAGCGGTCCAAGCGGTGAGCAGTTCTTC. It encodes CASSGPSGEQFF.

V and J are TRBV5-1 and TRBJ1-1; D is perhaps TRBD1 (5 bases). Germline CDR1 SGHRS, CDR2 YFSETQ. The CDR3 loop spans 15 amino acids. Trimming left V 0 bases short and J 11 bases short, with 20 bases between. CDR3 sequence reads: CASSLERQGYSLAFF. DNA of the CDR3: TGCGCCAGCAGCTTGGAACGGCAGGGATATTCTCTTGCTTTCTTT.

The J gene is TRBJ1-5, the V gene TRBV30; TRBD1 aligns across 8 bases. V lost 4 bases to trimming and J lost 5 bases; unmatched junction nucleotides: 16. The CDR3 has 17 residues. CDR1 GTSNPN and CDR2 SVGIG come from the germline V gene (reference sequence). CDR3 residues: CAWNYPHRDRLYQPQHF. The DNA for the CDR3 is TGTGCCTGGAACTACCCTCACCGGGACAGGCTTTATCAGCCCCAGCATTTT.

The chain carries TRBV14 and TRBJ2-3, with 8 bases aligning to TRBD2. Trimming cost V 4 bases and J 1 base; bases outside gene matches: 16. The germline V gene has CDR1 SGHDN and CDR2 FVKESK. The CDR3 covers 19 residues. The CDR3 DNA reads TGTGCCAGCAGCCTAATCACTCCGAGGGCGGGGGGACGCACAGATACGCAGTATTTT. Encoded protein: CASSLITPRAGGRTDTQYF.